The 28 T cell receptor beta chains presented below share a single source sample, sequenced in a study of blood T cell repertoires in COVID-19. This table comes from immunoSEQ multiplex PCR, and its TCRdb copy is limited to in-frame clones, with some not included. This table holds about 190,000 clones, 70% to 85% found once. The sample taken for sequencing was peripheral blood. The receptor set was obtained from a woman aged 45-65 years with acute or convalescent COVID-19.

In DNA, the CDR3 is TGTGCCAGCAGCCAGTTCGGGACAGGGTCCTATGGCTACACCTTC. It encodes CASSQFGTGSYGYTF. The V and J genes are TRBV7-2 and TRBJ1-2; the match to TRBD1 covers 9 bases. The germline gives CDR1 SGHTA, CDR2 FQGNSA. V shed 5 bases, J shed 4 bases, and the junction held 8 bases outside the gene matches. The CDR3 length is 15 residues.

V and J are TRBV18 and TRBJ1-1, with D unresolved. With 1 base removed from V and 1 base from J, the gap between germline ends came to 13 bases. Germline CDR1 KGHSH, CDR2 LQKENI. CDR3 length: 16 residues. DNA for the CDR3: TGTGCCAGCTCACCACAGGGCGCGGGGTGGAACACTGAAGCTTTCTTT. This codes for CASSPQGAGWNTEAFF.

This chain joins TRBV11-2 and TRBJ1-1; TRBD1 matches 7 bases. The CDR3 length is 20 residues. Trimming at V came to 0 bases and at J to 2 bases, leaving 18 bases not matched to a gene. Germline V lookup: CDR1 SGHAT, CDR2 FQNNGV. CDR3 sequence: CASSLETPTGRVGPNTEAFF. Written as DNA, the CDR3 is TGTGCCAGCAGCTTAGAAACCCCGACAGGGCGAGTGGGGCCAAACACTGAAGCTTTCTTT.

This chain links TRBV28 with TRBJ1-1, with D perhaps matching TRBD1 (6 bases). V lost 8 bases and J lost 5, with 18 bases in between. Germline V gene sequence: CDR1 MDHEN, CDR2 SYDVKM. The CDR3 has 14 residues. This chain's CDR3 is CASRPGPRGTEAFF. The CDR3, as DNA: TGTGCCAGCCGCCCGGGGCCGAGGGGGACTGAAGCTTTCTTT. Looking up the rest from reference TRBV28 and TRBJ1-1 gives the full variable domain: DVKVTQSSRYLVKRTGEKVFLECVQDMDHENMFWYRQDPGLGLRLIYFSYDVKMKEKGDIPEGYSVSREKKERFSLILESASTNQTSMYLCASRPGPRGTEAFFGQGTRLTVV.

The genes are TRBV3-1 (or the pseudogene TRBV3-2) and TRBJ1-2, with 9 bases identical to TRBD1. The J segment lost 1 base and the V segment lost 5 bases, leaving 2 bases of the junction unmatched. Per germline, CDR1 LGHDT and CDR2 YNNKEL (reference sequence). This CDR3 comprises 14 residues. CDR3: CASSRTGVNYGYTF. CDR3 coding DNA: TGTGCCAGCAGCAGGACAGGGGTTAACTATGGCTACACCTTC.

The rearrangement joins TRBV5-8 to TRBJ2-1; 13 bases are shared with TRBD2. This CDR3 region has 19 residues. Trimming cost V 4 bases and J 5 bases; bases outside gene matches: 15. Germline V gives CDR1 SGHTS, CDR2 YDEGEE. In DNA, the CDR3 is TGTGCCAGCAGCCCAGGTCGGACTAGCGGGAGTTGGAGGGACAATGAGCAGTTCTTC. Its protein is CASSPGRTSGSWRDNEQFF.

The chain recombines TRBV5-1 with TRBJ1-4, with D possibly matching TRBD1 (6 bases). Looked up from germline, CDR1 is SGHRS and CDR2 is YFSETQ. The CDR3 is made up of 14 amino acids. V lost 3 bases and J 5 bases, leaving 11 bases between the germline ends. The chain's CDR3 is CASSSQGSNEKLFF. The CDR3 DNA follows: TGCGCCAGCAGCTCACAGGGTTCCAATGAAAAACTGTTTTTT.

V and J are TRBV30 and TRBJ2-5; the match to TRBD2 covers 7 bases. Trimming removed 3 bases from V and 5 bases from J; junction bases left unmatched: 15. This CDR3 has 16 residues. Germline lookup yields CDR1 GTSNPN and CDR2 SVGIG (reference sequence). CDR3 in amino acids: CAWSPPGGFGGETQYF. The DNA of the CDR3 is TGTGCCTGGAGCCCACCAGGCGGATTCGGGGGGGAGACCCAGTACTTC.

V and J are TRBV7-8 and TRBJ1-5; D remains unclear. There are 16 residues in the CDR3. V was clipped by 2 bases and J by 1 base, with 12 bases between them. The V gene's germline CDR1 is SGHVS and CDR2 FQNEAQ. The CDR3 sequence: CASSLSTERSNQPQHF. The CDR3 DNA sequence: TGTGCCAGCAGCTTATCGACGGAGCGAAGCAATCAGCCCCAGCATTTT.

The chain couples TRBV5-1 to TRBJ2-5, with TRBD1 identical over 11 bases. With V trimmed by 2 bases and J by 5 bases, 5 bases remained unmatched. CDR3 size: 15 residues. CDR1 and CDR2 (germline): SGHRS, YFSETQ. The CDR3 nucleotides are TGCGCCAGCAGCTTCGGACAGGGGGCTATGGAGACCCAGTACTTC. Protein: CASSFGQGAMETQYF.

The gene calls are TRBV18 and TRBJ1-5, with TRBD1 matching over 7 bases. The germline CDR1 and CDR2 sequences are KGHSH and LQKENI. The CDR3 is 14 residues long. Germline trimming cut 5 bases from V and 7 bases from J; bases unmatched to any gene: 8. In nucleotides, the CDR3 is TGTGCCAGCTCAAAAGACAGGGCGGGGCAGCCCCAGCATTTT. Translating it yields CASSKDRAGQPQHF.

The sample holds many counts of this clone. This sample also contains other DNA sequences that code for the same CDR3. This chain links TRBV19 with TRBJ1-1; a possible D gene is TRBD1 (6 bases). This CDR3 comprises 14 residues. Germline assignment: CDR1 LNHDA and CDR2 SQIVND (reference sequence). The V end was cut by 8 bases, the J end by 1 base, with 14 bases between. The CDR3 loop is CASSVTGGNTEAFF. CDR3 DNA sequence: TGTGCCAGTTCCGTGACAGGAGGGAACACTGAAGCTTTCTTT.

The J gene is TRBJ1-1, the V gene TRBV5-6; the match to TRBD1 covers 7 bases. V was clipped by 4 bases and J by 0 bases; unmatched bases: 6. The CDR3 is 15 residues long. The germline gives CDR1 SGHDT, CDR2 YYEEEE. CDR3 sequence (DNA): TGTGCCAGCAGCCTATACAGGGGAATGAACACTGAAGCTTTCTTT. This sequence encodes CASSLYRGMNTEAFF.

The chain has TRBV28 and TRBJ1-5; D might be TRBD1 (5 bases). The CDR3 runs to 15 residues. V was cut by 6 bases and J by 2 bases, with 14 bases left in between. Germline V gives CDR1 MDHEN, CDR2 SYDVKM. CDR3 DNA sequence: TGTGCCAGCAGCCACGGGGGTGGGGGCAATCAGCCCCAGCATTTT. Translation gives CASSHGGGGNQPQHF.

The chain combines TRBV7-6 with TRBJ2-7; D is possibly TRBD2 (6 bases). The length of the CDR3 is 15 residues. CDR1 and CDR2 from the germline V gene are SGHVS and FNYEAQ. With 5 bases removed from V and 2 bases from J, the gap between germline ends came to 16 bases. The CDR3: CASSNYRDLTYEQYF. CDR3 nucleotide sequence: TGTGCCAGCAGCAACTACCGGGACTTAACCTACGAGCAGTACTTC.

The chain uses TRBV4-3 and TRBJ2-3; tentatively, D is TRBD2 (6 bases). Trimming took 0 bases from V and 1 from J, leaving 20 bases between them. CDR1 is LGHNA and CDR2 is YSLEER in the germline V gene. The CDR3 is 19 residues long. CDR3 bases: TGCGCCAGCAGCCAAGACCCCGGAAGCCCGGGACTTCGCACAGATACGCAGTATTTT. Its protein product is CASSQDPGSPGLRTDTQYF.

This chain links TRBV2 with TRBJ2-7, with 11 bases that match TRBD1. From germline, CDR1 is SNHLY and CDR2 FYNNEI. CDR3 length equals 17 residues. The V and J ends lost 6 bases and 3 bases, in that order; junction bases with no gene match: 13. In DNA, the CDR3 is TGTGCCAGCAGCCAACCTAGGGACAGGGGGAAGGGCTACGAGCAGTACTTC. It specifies CASSQPRDRGKGYEQYF.

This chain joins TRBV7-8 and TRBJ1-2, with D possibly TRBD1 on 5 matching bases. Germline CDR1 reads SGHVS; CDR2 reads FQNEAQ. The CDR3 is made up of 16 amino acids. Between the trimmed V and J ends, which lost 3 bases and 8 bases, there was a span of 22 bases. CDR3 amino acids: CASSLGVVGGEGGYTF. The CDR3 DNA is TGTGCCAGCAGCTTGGGCGTCGTCGGGGGAGAGGGGGGCTACACCTTC.

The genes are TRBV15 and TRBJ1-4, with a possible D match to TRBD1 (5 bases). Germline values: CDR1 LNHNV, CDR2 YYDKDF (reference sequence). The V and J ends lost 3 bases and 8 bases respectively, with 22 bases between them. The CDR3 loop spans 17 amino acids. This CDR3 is CATSSRDYGALSEKLFF. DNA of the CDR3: TGTGCCACCAGCAGCCGGGACTACGGGGCCTTAAGCGAAAAACTGTTTTTT.

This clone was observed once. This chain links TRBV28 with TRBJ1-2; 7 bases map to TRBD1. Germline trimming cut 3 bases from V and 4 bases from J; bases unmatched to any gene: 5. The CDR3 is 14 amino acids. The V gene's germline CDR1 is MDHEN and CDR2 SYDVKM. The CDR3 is CASSFRDRVYGYTF. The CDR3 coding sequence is TGTGCCAGCAGTTTTAGAGACAGGGTCTATGGCTACACCTTC.

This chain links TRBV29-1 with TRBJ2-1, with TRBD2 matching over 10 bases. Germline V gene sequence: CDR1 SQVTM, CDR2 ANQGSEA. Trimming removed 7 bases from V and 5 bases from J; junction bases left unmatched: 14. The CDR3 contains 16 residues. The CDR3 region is CSGSGTSVLGHNEQFF. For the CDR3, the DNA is TGCAGCGGCTCCGGGACTAGCGTTTTGGGGCACAATGAGCAGTTCTTC.

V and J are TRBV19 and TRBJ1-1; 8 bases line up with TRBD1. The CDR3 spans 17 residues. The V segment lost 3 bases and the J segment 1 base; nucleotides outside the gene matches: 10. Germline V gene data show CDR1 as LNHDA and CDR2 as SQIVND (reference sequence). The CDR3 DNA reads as TGTGCCAGTAGTATTCATACCGGGACAGGAAAGAACACTGAAGCTTTCTTT. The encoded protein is CASSIHTGTGKNTEAFF.

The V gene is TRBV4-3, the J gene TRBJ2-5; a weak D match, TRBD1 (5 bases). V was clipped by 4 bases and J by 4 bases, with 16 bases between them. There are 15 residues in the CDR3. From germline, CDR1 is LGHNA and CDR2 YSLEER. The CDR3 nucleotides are TGCGCCAGCAGCCTCCGAGGCTACCAGGGAGAGACCCAGTACTTC. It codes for CASSLRGYQGETQYF.

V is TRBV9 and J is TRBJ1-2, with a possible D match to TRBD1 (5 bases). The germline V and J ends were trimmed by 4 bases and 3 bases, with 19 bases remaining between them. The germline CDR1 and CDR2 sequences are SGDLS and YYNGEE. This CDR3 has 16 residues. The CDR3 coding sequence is TGTGCCAGCAGCCCTAGCGTGAGGGGAGTGGACTATGGCTACACCTTC. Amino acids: CASSPSVRGVDYGYTF.

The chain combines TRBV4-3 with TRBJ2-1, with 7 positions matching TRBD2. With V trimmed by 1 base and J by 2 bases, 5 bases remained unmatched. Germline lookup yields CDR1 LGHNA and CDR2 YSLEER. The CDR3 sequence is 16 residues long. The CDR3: CASSQAPAGTYNEQFF. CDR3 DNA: TGCGCCAGCAGCCAAGCCCCAGCGGGGACCTACAATGAGCAGTTCTTC.

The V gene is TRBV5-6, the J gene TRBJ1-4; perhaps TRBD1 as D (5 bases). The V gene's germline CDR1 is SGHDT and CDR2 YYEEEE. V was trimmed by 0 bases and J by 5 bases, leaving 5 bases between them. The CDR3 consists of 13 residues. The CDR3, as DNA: TGTGCCAGCAGCTTGGACAGGAATGAAAAACTGTTTTTT. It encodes CASSLDRNEKLFF.

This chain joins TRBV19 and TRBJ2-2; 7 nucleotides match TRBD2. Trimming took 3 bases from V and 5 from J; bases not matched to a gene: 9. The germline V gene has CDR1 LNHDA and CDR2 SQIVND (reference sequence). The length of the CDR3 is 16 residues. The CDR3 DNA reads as TGTGCCAGTAGTATTAGTCAGACTAGCCGGACCGGGGAGCTGTTTTTT. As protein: CASSISQTSRTGELFF.

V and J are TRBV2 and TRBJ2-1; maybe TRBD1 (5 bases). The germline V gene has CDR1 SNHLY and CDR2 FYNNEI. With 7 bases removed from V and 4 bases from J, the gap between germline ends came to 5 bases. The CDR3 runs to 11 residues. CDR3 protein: CASTGYNEQFF. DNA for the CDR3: TGTGCCAGCACAGGGTACAATGAGCAGTTCTTC.